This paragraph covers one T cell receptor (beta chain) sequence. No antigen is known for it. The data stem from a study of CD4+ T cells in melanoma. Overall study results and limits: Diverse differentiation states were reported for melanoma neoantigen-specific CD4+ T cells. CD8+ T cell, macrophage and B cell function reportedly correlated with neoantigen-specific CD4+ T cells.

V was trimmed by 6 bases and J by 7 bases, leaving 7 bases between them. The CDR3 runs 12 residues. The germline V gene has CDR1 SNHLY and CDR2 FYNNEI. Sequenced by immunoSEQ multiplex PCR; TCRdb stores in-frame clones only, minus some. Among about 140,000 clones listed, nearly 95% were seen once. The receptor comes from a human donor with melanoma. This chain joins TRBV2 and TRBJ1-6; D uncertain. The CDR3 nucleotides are TGTGCCAGCAGAGTGACAAATTCACCCCTCCACTTT. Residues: CASRVTNSPLHF.